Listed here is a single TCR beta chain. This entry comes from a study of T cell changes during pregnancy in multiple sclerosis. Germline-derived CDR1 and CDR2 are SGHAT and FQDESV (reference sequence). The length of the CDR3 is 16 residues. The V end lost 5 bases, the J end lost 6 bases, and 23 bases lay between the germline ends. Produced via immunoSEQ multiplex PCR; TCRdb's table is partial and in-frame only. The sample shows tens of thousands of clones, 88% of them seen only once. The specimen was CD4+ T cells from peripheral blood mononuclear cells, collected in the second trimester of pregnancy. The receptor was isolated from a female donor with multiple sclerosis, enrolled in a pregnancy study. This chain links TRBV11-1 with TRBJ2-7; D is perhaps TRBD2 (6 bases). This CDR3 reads CASSHPGDQPEGEQYF. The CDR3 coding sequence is TGTGCCAGCAGCCACCCGGGAGACCAGCCCGAGGGCGAGCAGTACTTC. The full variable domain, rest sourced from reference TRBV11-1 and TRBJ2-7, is EAEVAQSPRYKITEKSQAVAFWCDPISGHATLYWYRQILGQGPELLVQFQDESVVDDSQLPKDRFSAERLKGVDSTLKIQPAELGDSAMYLCASSHPGDQPEGEQYFGPGTRLTVT.